A selection of T cell receptor beta chains follows, all from one sample in a study of T-cell reconstitution after alpha-beta-depleted transplantation in children. TCRdb used MiXCR to reprocess the PCR reads, holding one entry per CDR3 protein. The sample has 75,000 to 80,000 distinct CDR3 sequences; less than 20% are singletons. Sample: PBMCs, mostly from graft donor cells, taken 360 days after TCRalphabeta/CD19-depleted stem cell transplant. These receptors were obtained from a male patient aged 2 to 9 who had a stem cell transplant for acute lymphoblastic leukemia, so the T cells may come from the graft donor. CDR3s include the opening cysteine and the closing phenylalanine or tryptophan. The D gene is left open where the match is weak. A row's size may be missing; if present it is once, few, many or a size class.

J gene: TRBJ2-7; V gene: TRBV7-9; D gene: TRBD1; clone size: few; CDR3 protein: CASSPRVDRLSYEQYF; CDR3 DNA: TGTGCCAGCAGCCCTAGGGTGGACAGGCTCTCCTACGAGCAGTACTTC
J gene: TRBJ2-5; V gene: TRBV5-1; D gene: TRBD2; clone size: many; CDR3 protein: CASSFSGARSRTQYF; CDR3 DNA: TGCGCCAGCAGCTTTAGCGGGGCCCGGTCAAGGACCCAGTACTTC
J gene: TRBJ2-5; V gene: TRBV7-8; D gene: TRBD2; clone size: few; CDR3 protein: CASSPRTSREETQYF; CDR3 DNA: TGTGCCAGCAGCCCGAGGACTAGCCGGGAAGAGACCCAGTACTTC
J gene: TRBJ2-3; V gene: TRBV4-2; D gene: TRBD2; clone size: NA; CDR3 protein: CASSQKVLAGAPTDTQYF; CDR3 DNA: TGTGCCAGCAGCCAAAAAGTTTTAGCGGGAGCCCCCACAGATACGCAGTATTTT
J gene: TRBJ2-1; V gene: TRBV4-2; D gene: NA; clone size: many; CDR3 protein: CASSPPSGDNEQFF; CDR3 DNA: TGTGCCAGCAGCCCTCCTTCGGGGGACAATGAGCAGTTCTTC
J gene: TRBJ2-1; V gene: TRBV5-1; D gene: TRBD2; clone size: few; CDR3 protein: CASSRGLAGHNEQFF; CDR3 DNA: TGCGCCAGCAGCCGGGGACTAGCGGGGCACAATGAGCAGTTCTTC
J gene: TRBJ2-2; V gene: TRBV6-1; D gene: TRBD1; clone size: few; CDR3 protein: CASSLSGTGGTGELFF; CDR3 DNA: TGTGCCAGCAGTCTGTCGGGAACAGGGGGGACCGGGGAGCTGTTTTTT
J gene: TRBJ2-4; V gene: TRBV6-1; D gene: NA; clone size: many; CDR3 protein: CASSEHNLAKNIQYF; CDR3 DNA: TGTGCCAGCAGTGAACACAATCTAGCCAAAAACATTCAGTACTTC
J gene: TRBJ1-1; V gene: TRBV5-1; D gene: TRBD1; clone size: few; CDR3 protein: CASSKQGVVAEAFF; CDR3 DNA: TGCGCCAGCAGTAAACAGGGGGTAGTCGCTGAAGCTTTCTTT
J gene: TRBJ2-2; V gene: TRBV7-8; D gene: NA; clone size: few; CDR3 protein: CASSLQGPANTGELFF; CDR3 DNA: TGTGCCAGCAGCTTACAGGGACCCGCGAACACCGGGGAGCTGTTTTTT
J gene: TRBJ2-7; V gene: TRBV25-1; D gene: NA; clone size: NA; CDR3 protein: CASRLGGAGEQYF; CDR3 DNA: TGTGCCAGCAGGCTGGGAGGAGCGGGCGAGCAGTACTTC
J gene: TRBJ2-2; V gene: TRBV3-1; D gene: NA; clone size: NA; CDR3 protein: CASSQEYLRGGELFF; CDR3 DNA: TGTGCCAGCAGCCAAGAATATCTTAGAGGGGGGGAGCTGTTTTTT
J gene: TRBJ2-3; V gene: TRBV6-1; D gene: TRBD2; clone size: few; CDR3 protein: CASRKTSGRFRDTQYF; CDR3 DNA: TGTGCCAGCAGAAAAACTAGCGGGAGGTTCAGGGATACGCAGTATTTT
J gene: TRBJ2-3; V gene: TRBV7-9; D gene: NA; clone size: NA; CDR3 protein: CASRRGDTQYF; CDR3 DNA: TGTGCCAGCAGGCGCGGAGATACGCAGTATTTT
J gene: TRBJ2-1; V gene: TRBV2; D gene: NA; clone size: NA; CDR3 protein: CASILFYGLSYNEQFF; CDR3 DNA: TGTGCCAGCATTTTATTTTATGGGCTGTCCTACAATGAGCAGTTCTTC
J gene: TRBJ2-6; V gene: TRBV12-3/TRBV12-4; D gene: TRBD2; clone size: NA; CDR3 protein: CASSPLAGGRSGANVLTF; CDR3 DNA: TGTGCCAGCAGCCCTTTAGCGGGAGGGCGATCTGGGGCCAACGTCCTGACTTTC
J gene: TRBJ2-6; V gene: TRBV9; D gene: NA; clone size: NA; CDR3 protein: CASSVAGPGANVLTF; CDR3 DNA: TGTGCCAGCAGCGTAGCAGGGCCCGGGGCCAACGTCCTGACTTTC
J gene: TRBJ2-7; V gene: TRBV7-2; D gene: TRBD2; clone size: NA; CDR3 protein: CASSLSHLLAGHEQYF; CDR3 DNA: TGTGCCAGCAGTCTGTCCCATTTACTAGCGGGGCACGAGCAGTACTTC
J gene: TRBJ1-1; V gene: TRBV6-4; D gene: NA; clone size: many; CDR3 protein: CASRDRLSTEAFF; CDR3 DNA: TGTGCCAGCAGAGACAGGCTTAGCACTGAAGCTTTCTTT
J gene: TRBJ2-7; V gene: TRBV10-3; D gene: TRBD2; clone size: NA; CDR3 protein: CAISLTSGGSYEQYF; CDR3 DNA: TGTGCCATCAGTCTGACTAGCGGGGGCTCCTACGAGCAGTACTTC
J gene: TRBJ2-1; V gene: TRBV6-5; D gene: TRBD2; clone size: NA; CDR3 protein: CASSSSPGLAGLSYNEQFF; CDR3 DNA: TGTGCCAGCAGTTCGAGTCCGGGACTAGCGGGACTTTCCTACAATGAGCAGTTCTTC
J gene: TRBJ2-1; V gene: TRBV6-5; D gene: NA; clone size: many; CDR3 protein: CASRSLQARGYNEQFF; CDR3 DNA: TGTGCCAGCAGGAGCTTACAGGCTAGGGGATACAATGAGCAGTTCTTC
J gene: TRBJ2-7; V gene: TRBV6-1; D gene: TRBD2; clone size: NA; CDR3 protein: CASSHDTRGAYEQYF; CDR3 DNA: TGTGCCAGCAGCCATGACACCCGGGGGGCCTACGAGCAGTACTTC
J gene: TRBJ1-3; V gene: TRBV11-3; D gene: NA; clone size: NA; CDR3 protein: CASSLPRTGNTIYF; CDR3 DNA: TGTGCCAGCAGCTTACCCCGGACAGGAAACACCATATATTTT
J gene: TRBJ2-1; V gene: TRBV10-3; D gene: TRBD2; clone size: few; CDR3 protein: CAISELAGHNEQFF; CDR3 DNA: TGTGCCATCAGTGAACTAGCGGGCCACAATGAGCAGTTCTTC
J gene: TRBJ1-4; V gene: TRBV11-2; D gene: NA; clone size: few; CDR3 protein: CASSLGLEKLFF; CDR3 DNA: TGTGCCAGCAGCTTAGGACTTGAAAAACTGTTTTTT
J gene: TRBJ2-1; V gene: TRBV12-3/TRBV12-4; D gene: TRBD2; clone size: NA; CDR3 protein: CASSLVAGVGYNEQFF; CDR3 DNA: TGTGCCAGCAGTTTAGTAGCGGGAGTTGGCTACAATGAGCAGTTCTTC
J gene: TRBJ2-3; V gene: TRBV25-1; D gene: NA; clone size: many; CDR3 protein: CASSEWADTQYF; CDR3 DNA: TGTGCCAGCAGTGAATGGGCCGATACGCAGTATTTT
J gene: TRBJ2-2; V gene: TRBV5-1; D gene: NA; clone size: few; CDR3 protein: CASSLYGGIGELFF; CDR3 DNA: TGCGCCAGCAGCTTGTATGGGGGCATCGGGGAGCTGTTTTTT
J gene: TRBJ2-1; V gene: TRBV7-9; D gene: NA; clone size: few; CDR3 protein: CASSFSYNEQFF; CDR3 DNA: TGTGCCAGCAGCTTCAGTTACAATGAGCAGTTCTTC
J gene: TRBJ2-7; V gene: TRBV7-9; D gene: TRBD1; clone size: NA; CDR3 protein: CASSLLDRREQYF; CDR3 DNA: TGTGCCAGCAGCTTACTGGACAGGCGAGAGCAGTACTTC
J gene: TRBJ2-3; V gene: TRBV2; D gene: TRBD2; clone size: many; CDR3 protein: CARTGTAGLAGGRDTQYF; CDR3 DNA: TGTGCCAGGACCGGGACAGCGGGACTAGCGGGAGGCAGAGATACGCAGTATTTT
J gene: TRBJ2-7; V gene: TRBV2; D gene: TRBD2; clone size: NA; CDR3 protein: CASSESFLAGTYEQYF; CDR3 DNA: TGTGCCAGCAGTGAAAGCTTTCTAGCGGGAACCTACGAGCAGTACTTC
J gene: TRBJ2-1; V gene: TRBV3-1; D gene: TRBD2; clone size: few; CDR3 protein: CASSRAGGGNNEQFF; CDR3 DNA: TGTGCCAGCAGCCGAGCGGGAGGGGGTAACAATGAGCAGTTCTTC
J gene: TRBJ2-5; V gene: TRBV7-9; D gene: NA; clone size: few; CDR3 protein: CASSLAVQLVIETQYF; CDR3 DNA: TGTGCCAGCAGCTTAGCAGTGCAGCTTGTCATTGAGACCCAGTACTTC
J gene: TRBJ1-2; V gene: TRBV20-1; D gene: TRBD1; clone size: many; CDR3 protein: CSARRTGNGRNYGYTF; CDR3 DNA: TGCAGTGCTAGGCGGACAGGGAACGGCAGAAACTATGGCTACACCTTC
J gene: TRBJ2-1; V gene: TRBV3-1; D gene: TRBD2; clone size: few; CDR3 protein: CASSQVLTSGRYNEQFF; CDR3 DNA: TGTGCCAGCAGCCAAGTCTTGACTAGCGGAAGATACAATGAGCAGTTCTTC
J gene: TRBJ2-5; V gene: TRBV11-3; D gene: NA; clone size: once; CDR3 protein: CASSFGGGSYGTQYF; CDR3 DNA: TGTGCCAGCAGCTTTGGAGGGGGGTCTTATGGGACCCAGTACTTC
J gene: TRBJ2-1; V gene: TRBV5-1; D gene: NA; clone size: NA; CDR3 protein: CASSLGGPLDNGQFF; CDR3 DNA: TGCGCCAGCAGCTTGGGTGGTCCTCTGGACAATGGGCAGTTCTTC
J gene: TRBJ2-5; V gene: TRBV10-3; D gene: NA; clone size: NA; CDR3 protein: CAISGPPGSNSETQYF; CDR3 DNA: TGTGCCATCAGTGGTCCCCCGGGGTCCAATTCAGAGACCCAGTACTTC
J gene: TRBJ1-2; V gene: TRBV6-1; D gene: TRBD1; clone size: NA; CDR3 protein: CASRKDRELYGYTF; CDR3 DNA: TGTGCCAGCAGGAAGGACAGGGAGCTTTATGGCTACACCTTC
J gene: TRBJ1-6; V gene: TRBV13; D gene: NA; clone size: few; CDR3 protein: CASSLQSSYNSPLHF; CDR3 DNA: TGTGCCAGCAGCCTCCAGAGCTCCTATAATTCACCCCTCCACTTT
J gene: TRBJ2-4; V gene: TRBV5-5; D gene: NA; clone size: NA; CDR3 protein: CASSLWTLAKNIQYF; CDR3 DNA: TGTGCCAGCAGCTTGTGGACATTAGCCAAAAACATTCAGTACTTC
J gene: TRBJ2-4; V gene: TRBV5-1; D gene: TRBD1; clone size: few; CDR3 protein: CASSLGAGTVAKNIQYF; CDR3 DNA: TGCGCCAGCAGCTTGGGGGCCGGGACAGTAGCCAAAAACATTCAGTACTTC
J gene: TRBJ2-7; V gene: TRBV2; D gene: NA; clone size: many; CDR3 protein: CASSRQVSYEQYF; CDR3 DNA: TGTGCCAGCAGTAGACAGGTTTCCTACGAGCAGTACTTC
J gene: TRBJ2-5; V gene: TRBV29-1; D gene: NA; clone size: NA; CDR3 protein: CSVATRGGETQYF; CDR3 DNA: TGCAGCGTCGCCACTAGGGGCGGGGAGACCCAGTACTTC
J gene: TRBJ2-5; V gene: TRBV7-9; D gene: NA; clone size: NA; CDR3 protein: CASSPTGTGKETQYF; CDR3 DNA: TGTGCCAGCAGCCCCACTGGAACCGGTAAAGAGACCCAGTACTTC
J gene: TRBJ2-3; V gene: TRBV20-1; D gene: TRBD2; clone size: once; CDR3 protein: CSAREREGGTDTQYF; CDR3 DNA: TGCAGTGCTAGGGAGCGGGAGGGCGGCACAGATACGCAGTATTTT
J gene: TRBJ2-7; V gene: TRBV2; D gene: NA; clone size: few; CDR3 protein: CASSPPQTGYEQYF; CDR3 DNA: TGTGCCAGCAGTCCACCACAAACAGGGTACGAGCAGTACTTC
J gene: TRBJ2-5; V gene: TRBV18; D gene: NA; clone size: NA; CDR3 protein: CASSPFREPGETQYF; CDR3 DNA: TGTGCCAGCTCACCATTCCGGGAACCGGGTGAGACCCAGTACTTC
J gene: TRBJ2-7; V gene: TRBV10-3; D gene: TRBD1; clone size: NA; CDR3 protein: CAISSTGGAEDEQYF; CDR3 DNA: TGTGCCATCAGCTCGACAGGGGGCGCTGAGGACGAGCAGTACTTC
J gene: TRBJ1-5; V gene: TRBV12-3/TRBV12-4; D gene: NA; clone size: few; CDR3 protein: CASSRQLHSNQPQHF; CDR3 DNA: TGTGCCAGCAGTCGACAGCTCCATAGCAATCAGCCCCAGCATTTT